Given below is one T cell receptor beta chain in context. Antigen: not known. Profiled with immunoSEQ multiplex PCR; TCRdb holds only in-frame clones, not every one. The table lists about 24,000 clones, about nine tenths of them singletons. Trimming left V 1 base short and J 6 bases short, with 13 bases between. Germline-derived CDR1 and CDR2 are SNHLY and FYNNEI. The CDR3 runs 15 residues. These data originate in a study of T cell repertoires and Cas9 in healthy adults. Study as a whole: Characterization of SpCas9-reactive CD4 and CD8 T cells covered multi-effector potency, cytotoxicity and lineage.

Study findings and constraints: SpCas9-reactive effector T cells were reportedly restrained in vitro by SpCas9-reactive regulatory T cells.

The gene calls are TRBV2 and TRBJ1-5; D gene ambiguous. This clonotype was obtained from a human donor in good health. Sequencing used CD4+ effector T cells (CD127+, CD25-, CD137-, CD154-) from PBMCs; culture status not recorded. This CDR3 is CASSEESGGGQPQHF. CDR3 DNA: TGTGCCAGCAGTGAAGAATCGGGTGGTGGTCAGCCCCAGCATTTT.